This entry features one TCR beta chain sequence. What it binds is not known. The data derive from a study of cytomegalovirus exposure and HLA in healthy donors. Across the whole study: Roughly 85 million unique TCRs from HLA-typed donors were held in an early release of data.

Points from the study as a whole: It was only CMV serostatus that was available as immune exposure information. As a later analysis showed, a missense DCLRE1C variant was linked to trimming of TCR beta V- and J-genes.

The PCR contained 60 Vbeta and 13 Jbeta primers. TCRdb's copy holds only in-frame clones and misses some; the assay was immunoSEQ multiplex PCR. The sample has approximately 100,000 clones, approximately 73% seen once; the top ten hold over 9%. Germline CDR1 LGHNA, CDR2 YNFKEQ. V was clipped by 4 bases and J by 1 base; unmatched bases: 6. The CDR3 has 16 residues. Sequencing was done on a sample of PBMCs. The sequence derives from a woman between 18 and 30 years old in good health and CMV-seropositive. The chain couples TRBV4-2 to TRBJ2-2; 7 nucleotides align to TRBD2. The CDR3 sequence is CASSPRAGMNTGELFF. The CDR3 nucleotides are TGTGCCAGCAGCCCAAGAGCGGGAATGAACACCGGGGAGCTGTTTTTT.